This is a list of T cell receptor beta chains from one sample in a study of STAT5B mutations in CD4+ large granular lymphocyte leukemia. The repertoire was sequenced with immunoSEQ multiplex PCR; TCRdb's copy has only in-frame clones and lacks some. The data contain 20,000 to 25,000 clones, about 81% of them singletons. Specimen: CD4+ T cells from blood buffy coats. The receptor set was obtained from a human donor in good health. Each CDR3 is given with its conserved first and last residue.

V gene	CDR3 protein
TRBV9	CASSVGGQSAGELFF
TRBV30	CAWSVRGRAAGYTF
TRBV30	CAWSAATGPGGQPQHF
TRBV18	CASSHGQAGETQYF
TRBV19	CASRGLGETQYF
TRBV27	CASSFQGNSPLHF
TRBV10-3	CAILGEPSYNEQFF
TRBV28	CAGQPGQWTGELFF
TRBV9	CASSAPWGGPDTQYF
TRBV9	CASSVGVSGGVDIQYF
TRBV4-2	CASSLIRGTGELFF
TRBV18	CASSPGEKTQYF
TRBV5-1	CASSFTGNTEAFF
TRBV18	CASSAVRQGRQETQYF
TRBV5-4	CASSPRGADEQYF
TRBV2	CASLRGGRANTGELFF
TRBV7-6	CASSLANGQETQYF
TRBV9	CASSVEPGGRNEAFF
TRBV6-5	CASSGGQSYGYTF
TRBV6-4	CASSDPDWGAGLRDNEQFF
TRBV2	CASSAQGSNQPQHF
TRBV5-4	CASSWGLASTDTQYF
TRBV28	CASQGQPNEKLFF
TRBV11-2	CASSFSGRVAHEQYF
TRBV20-1	CSANRVDEQYF
TRBV5-1	CASSWDSGEEGNEQFF
TRBV14	CATSTGRHSPLHF
TRBV7-9	CASSYPGPANYGYTF
TRBV12-5	CASGLGTSGRGNEQFF
TRBV2	CASSADGKKLFF
TRBV28	CASRDNSNYGYTF
TRBV6-5	CASFAGSVYGYTF
TRBV5-1	CASSLVRYTDTQYF
TRBV7-8	CASSLDEGSNEQFF
TRBV7-9	CASSLGTLSNYEQYF
TRBV11-3	CASKISQAQSSYEQYF
TRBV18	CASSPTGTSGRDEQFF
TRBV6-1	CASRAERRFTGELFF
TRBV21-1	CASSTHGDEANEKLFF
TRBV13	CASQTGNSYNSPLHF
TRBV5-6	CASSYLTGTRMFKTQYF
TRBV6-5	CASSFTAGTGGDEQYF
TRBV2	CASRQQGRSEKLFF
TRBV30	CAWNQIGGEQYF
TRBV28	CASSLTLGDTIYF
TRBV5-6	CASSLADYQETQYF
TRBV6-4	CASSTSGTPPYNEQFF
TRBV11-2	CASSLNRNPSYEQYF
TRBV5-1	CASSWELAGYEQFF
TRBV12-5	CASGLANRGNEQFF
TRBV6-1	CASSDRDEGLNTEAFF
TRBV15	CATSKGGPLLNTIYF
TRBV28	CASSPPGGRSDNEQFF